This T cell receptor beta chain was identified during a study of Ad26.COV2.S vaccination and SARS-CoV-2 variants. About the study: Donor joined the COV1001 Ad26.COV2.S trial arm. Donor got 5x10^10 or 1x10^11 viral particles of Ad26.COV2.S.

Documented treatment: approximately 18 received Ad26.COV2.S at low or high dose, single or two shots; 5 received placebo; per-sample allocation not given. At day 63 after the first vaccine or placebo injection, samples were drawn. In Boston, an adult donor aged 18-55 years took part. The study's findings and limits: Similar non-spike TCR breadth was seen in vaccine and placebo recipients.

Method: immunoSEQ multiplex PCR; TCRdb's copy keeps in-frame clones and lacks some. The repertoire holds about 400,000 clones, less than 90% seen once, with 3% to 3.5% in the top ten. A word on this clone: What it binds is not known.

This material consisted of peripheral blood, taken in a trial of Ad26.COV2.S vaccine versus placebo. This TCR derives from a person between 18 and 59 years old who received the Ad26.COV2.S COVID-19 vaccine or a placebo.

CDR3 sequence: CASSLEYRNQPQHF. In DNA, the CDR3 is TGTGCCAGCAGCTTAGAGTACAGAAATCAGCCCCAGCATTTT. V gene TRBV7-2 combines with J gene TRBJ1-5; D gene uncertain. Trimming took off 1 base at V and 4 bases at J, with 8 bases between the two ends. The CDR3 is 14 residues long. Germline lookup yields CDR1 SGHTA and CDR2 FQGNSA.